This T cell receptor beta chain was captured in a study of T cell responses to AZD1222 COVID-19 vaccine. Study results and limitations: No repertoire was sampled before or during the peak T cell response, only after it. Of spike-specific TCRs, nearly half reportedly target regions left unmutated in variants. Vaccine-associated CD4 TCRs ranged over spike, dominating at 160-218 and 743-854.

This clone was found once. Antigen: not known. Assay: immunoSEQ multiplex PCR; the TCRdb copy retains only in-frame clones and omits some. Counted here are approximately 140,000 clones, roughly 90% occurring once; the ten biggest clones make up approximately 3.6%. Pooling of second doses given at about 4 or about 12 weeks was done. CDR1 is SEHNR, CDR2 FQNEAQ, per germline (reference sequence). This CDR3 is built from 12 residues. Trimming took 1 base from V and 8 from J, leaving 8 bases between them. The genes are TRBV7-9 and TRBJ1-1; D gene ambiguous. Sequenced material: peripheral blood, taken 28 days after the second AZD1222 dose. The TCR was taken from an adult who received the AZD1222 COVID-19 vaccine. In nucleotides, the CDR3 is TGTGCCAGCAGCTTAGGGCGCAGGGAAGCTTTCTTT. It yields the protein CASSLGRREAFF.